The clone carrying this T cell receptor beta chain turned up a few times. The data are from a study of T cells of healthy individuals. CDR1 is SEHNR and CDR2 is FQNEAQ in the germline V gene (reference sequence). The CDR3 is 17 amino acids. V lost 4 bases and J lost 8; bases outside the gene matches: 13. TCRdb called the 5' RACE reads again in MiXCR, with one record for every CDR3 protein. This sample carries about 53,000 distinct CDR3 sequences, roughly 14% of them seen once, and the ten largest clones take 15% to 20%. This TCR was sampled from a human donor in good health. The V and J genes are TRBV7-9 and TRBJ1-4; 10 nucleotides line up with TRBD1. This chain's CDR3 is CASSSTGTGVFGEKLFF. The CDR3 DNA sequence: TGTGCCAGCAGCTCAACCGGGACAGGGGTGTTTGGGGAAAAACTGTTTTTT.